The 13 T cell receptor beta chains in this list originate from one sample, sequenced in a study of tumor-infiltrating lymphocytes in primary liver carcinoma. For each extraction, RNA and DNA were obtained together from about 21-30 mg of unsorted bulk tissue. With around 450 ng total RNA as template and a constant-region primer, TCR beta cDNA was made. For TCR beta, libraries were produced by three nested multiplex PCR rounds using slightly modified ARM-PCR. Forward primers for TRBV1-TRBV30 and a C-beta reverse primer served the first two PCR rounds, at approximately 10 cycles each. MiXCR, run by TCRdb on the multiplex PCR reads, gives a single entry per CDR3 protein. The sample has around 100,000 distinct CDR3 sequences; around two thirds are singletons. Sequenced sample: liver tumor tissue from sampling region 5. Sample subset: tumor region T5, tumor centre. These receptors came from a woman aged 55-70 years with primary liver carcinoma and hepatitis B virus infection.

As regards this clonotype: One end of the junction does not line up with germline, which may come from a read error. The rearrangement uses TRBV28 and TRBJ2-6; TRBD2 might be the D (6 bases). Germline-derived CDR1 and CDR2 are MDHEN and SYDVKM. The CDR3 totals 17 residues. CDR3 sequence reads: CANSSSPGGAGANVLTF. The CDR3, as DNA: TGTGCCAACAGTTCCTCTCCCGGAGGGGCTGGGGCCAACGTCCTGACTTTC.

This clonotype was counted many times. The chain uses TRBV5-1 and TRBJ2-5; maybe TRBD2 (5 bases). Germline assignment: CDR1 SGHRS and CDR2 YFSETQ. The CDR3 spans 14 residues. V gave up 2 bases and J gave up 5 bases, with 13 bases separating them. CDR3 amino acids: CASSLGVRGETQYF. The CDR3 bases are TGCGCCAGCAGCTTAGGAGTAAGAGGGGAGACCCAGTACTTC. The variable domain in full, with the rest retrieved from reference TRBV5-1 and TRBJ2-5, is KAGVTQTPRYLIKTRGQQVTLSCSPISGHRSVSWYQQTPGQGLQFLFEYFSETQRNKGNFPGRFSGRQFSNSRSEMNVSTLELGDSALYLCASSLGVRGETQYFGPGTRLLVL.

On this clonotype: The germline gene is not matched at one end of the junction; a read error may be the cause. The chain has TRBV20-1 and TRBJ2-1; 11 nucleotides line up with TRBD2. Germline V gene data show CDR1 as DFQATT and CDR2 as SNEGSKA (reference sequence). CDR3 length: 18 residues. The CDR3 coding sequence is TGCGGTGCTAGATCGTGGGCTAGCGGGAGGTCGGGTTACAATGAGCAGTTCTTC. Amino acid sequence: CGARSWASGRSGYNEQFF.

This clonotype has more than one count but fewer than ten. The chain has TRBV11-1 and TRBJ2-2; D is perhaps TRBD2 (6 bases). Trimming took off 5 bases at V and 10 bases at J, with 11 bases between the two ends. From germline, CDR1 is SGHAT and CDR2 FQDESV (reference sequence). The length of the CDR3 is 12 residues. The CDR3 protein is CASSPLAEELFF. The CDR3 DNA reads TGTGCCAGCAGCCCACTAGCAGAGGAGCTGTTTTTT.

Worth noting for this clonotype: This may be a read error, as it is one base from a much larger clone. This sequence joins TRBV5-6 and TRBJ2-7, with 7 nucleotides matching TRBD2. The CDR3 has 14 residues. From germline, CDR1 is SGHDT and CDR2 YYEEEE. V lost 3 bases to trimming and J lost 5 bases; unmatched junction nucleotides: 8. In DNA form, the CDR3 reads TGTGCCAGCAGCTCGTCCGGGGGGTGTAACGAGCAGTACTTC. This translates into CASSSSGGCNEQYF.

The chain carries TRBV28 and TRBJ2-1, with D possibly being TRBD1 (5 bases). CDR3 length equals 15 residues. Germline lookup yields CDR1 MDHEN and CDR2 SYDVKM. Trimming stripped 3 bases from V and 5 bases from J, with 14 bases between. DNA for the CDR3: TGTGCCAGCAGTTTCCCCGGGTCAGGGAACAATGAGCAGTTCTTC. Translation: CASSFPGSGNNEQFF.

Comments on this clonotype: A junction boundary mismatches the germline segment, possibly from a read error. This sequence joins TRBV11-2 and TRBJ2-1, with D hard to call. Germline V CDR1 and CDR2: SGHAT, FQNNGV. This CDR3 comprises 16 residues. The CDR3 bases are TGTGCCAGCAGCTTAGAGATGGGAATGCCCTATAATGAGCAGCTCTTC. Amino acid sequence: CASSLEMGMPYNEQLF.

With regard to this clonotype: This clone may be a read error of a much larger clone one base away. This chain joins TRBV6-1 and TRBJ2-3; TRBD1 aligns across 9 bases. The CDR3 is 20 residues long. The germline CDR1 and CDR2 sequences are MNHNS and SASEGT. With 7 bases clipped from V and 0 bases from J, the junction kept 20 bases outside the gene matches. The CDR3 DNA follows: TGTGCCAGCACCCCGCGGGGACAGGGCTTTAGGGGGTGGAGCACAGATACGCAGTATTTT. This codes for CASTPRGQGFRGWSTDTQYF.

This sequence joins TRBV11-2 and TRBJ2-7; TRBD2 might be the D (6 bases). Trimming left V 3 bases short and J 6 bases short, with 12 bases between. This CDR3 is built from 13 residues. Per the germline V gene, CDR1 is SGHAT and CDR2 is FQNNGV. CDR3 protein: CASSLGLYCEQYF. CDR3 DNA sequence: TGTGCCAGCAGCTTGGGACTTTATTGCGAGCAGTACTTC.

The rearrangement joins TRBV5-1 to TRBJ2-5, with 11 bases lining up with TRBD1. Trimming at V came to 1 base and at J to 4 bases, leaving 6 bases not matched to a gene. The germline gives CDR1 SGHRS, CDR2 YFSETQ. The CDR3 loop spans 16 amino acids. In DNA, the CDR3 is TGCGCCAGCAGCTTGATGGGACAGGGGGGGACAGAGACCCAGTACTTC. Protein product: CASSLMGQGGTETQYF.

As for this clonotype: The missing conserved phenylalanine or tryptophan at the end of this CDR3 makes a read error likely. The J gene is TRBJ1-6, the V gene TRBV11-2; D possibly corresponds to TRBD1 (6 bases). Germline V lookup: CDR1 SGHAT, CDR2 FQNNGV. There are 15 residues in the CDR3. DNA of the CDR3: TGTGTCAGCAGCAATAAGAGGAGGGACCAGGGGCCCCTCCACTCT. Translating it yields CVSSNKRRDQGPLHS.

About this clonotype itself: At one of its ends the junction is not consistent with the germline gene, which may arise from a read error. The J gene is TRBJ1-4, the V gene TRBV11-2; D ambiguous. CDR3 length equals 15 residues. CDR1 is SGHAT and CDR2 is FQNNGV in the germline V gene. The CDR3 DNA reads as TGTGCCAGCAGCTTAGGGATCCCGTCTAATGAAAAACTGTTCTTT. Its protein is CASSLGIPSNEKLFF.

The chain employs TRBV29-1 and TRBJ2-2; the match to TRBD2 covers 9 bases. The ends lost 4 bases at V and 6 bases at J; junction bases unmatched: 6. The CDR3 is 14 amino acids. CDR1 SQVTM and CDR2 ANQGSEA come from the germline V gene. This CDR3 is CSVGWTSASGELFF. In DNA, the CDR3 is TGCAGCGTTGGTTGGACTAGCGCCTCCGGGGAGCTGTTTTTT.